This TCR beta chain was identified in a study of blood T cells in healthy people across ages (dated by TCRdb to the mid-2010s). Regarding the study in general: In model experiments, roughly one uniquely barcoded TCR beta cDNA molecule per two T cells was captured by template switching. For two donors (one aged 18 to 29 and one aged 80 or older), the study analyzed two additional independent replicas of 1 million unique cDNA reads from the same blood draw. Donors were grouped into four age groups: young (average roughly 15 years), middle-aged (39), aged (approximately 67) and long-lived (around 80). To avoid experimental bias, donors of different ages were spread randomly across the sequencing lanes. The study measured age-related changes in TCR beta repertoire diversity using deep sequencing normalized with unique cDNA molecular identifiers. Broader findings and caveats from the paper: Compared with the aged group, the long-lived group had more naive CD4+ T cells, fewer expanded clones and increased TCR diversity, a pattern suggesting age selection. Because the CMV infection status of the donors was unknown, age-related changes in expanded clonotypes may potentially have been confounded. Observed TCR beta diversity per million T cells fell roughly linearly with age, and a significant reduction was already apparent by age approximately 40. Since profiling was done on bulk unsorted PBMCs, naive and antigen-experienced compartments could not be conclusively compared. Estimates of total diversity from one million sequenced T cells were regarded as lower bounds and underestimates. A strong correlation was found between observed TCR beta diversity and the percentage of naive T cells measured by flow cytometry.

From cysteine to phenylalanine, the CDR3 is 20 amino acids long. The kept DNA is CDR3 alone, 60 bases in frame from the first base. CDR1 and CDR2 were assigned from the germline V gene (reference sequence) as LNHNV and YYDKDF. V loses 0 bases at its end and J loses 0 bases; junction bases beyond the gene matches: 12. Comment on this clonotype: The clone's antigen remains unknown. No per-base quality is available; no much larger clone lies one base away.

The protocol used for the library was 5' RACE. For sequencing, an Illumina HiSeq 2500 was employed. The second PCR ran for roughly 7 to 11 cycles and used a J-beta primer mix along with a sample-barcoded 5' primer. Each TCR beta cDNA molecule received a unique molecular identifier from a template-switch 5' adaptor carrying 12 random nucleotides. At least 2.5 million CDR3-containing paired-end reads were obtained from each sample. First-strand cDNA synthesis was performed from all RNA using the Mint cDNA synthesis kit, with priming by a TRBC-specific oligonucleotide. All cDNA was treated with uracil-DNA glycosylase and then went through a first 18-cycle PCR with the universal primers M1SS and BC2_uni_R. In the paper's pipeline: For normalization, 1 million high-quality reads, each with a distinct molecular identifier, were randomly selected from each sample. Instead of being binned into consensus sequences, reads with shared molecular identifiers were discarded. MiTCR, run with a Q25 quality threshold and the strictest error-elimination algorithm, handled CDR3 identification, clonotype clustering and error correction. A nonparametric unseen species model using Euler transformation provided a lower-bound estimate of total TCR beta diversity. TCRdb's own reprocessing of the public reads used fastp at Q25 and MiXCR and kept productive beta chains. Each entry merges the rows of one CDR3 protein and shows their most common DNA and genes. The V and J calls, along with clone size, are taken from TCRdb and not from the paper's own processing. Recorded for this sample are about 780,000 distinct CDR3 sequences; around 45% of them occurred a single time. The top ten hold about a sixth of the sample.

The 39 donors, aged about 6 to 100 years, were systemically healthy Caucasian individuals from Russia. Each donor gave ten milliliters of peripheral blood, collected into EDTA-treated Vacutainer tubes. Ficoll-Paque density-gradient centrifugation was used to isolate PBMCs, with at least 7 million per sample. Trizol reagent was used to extract total RNA from PBMCs, with at least 6 micrograms per sample. For every donor, an aliquot of PBMCs went through flow cytometry to measure the percentages of naive CD45RAhigh/CD27high T cells. Recombination connected TRBV15 to TRBJ2-1; 9 of the junction bases match TRBD2. The TCR was taken from an elderly man in good health. Input material: blood. This receptor carries the CDR3 CATSRDRSGGRDYSYNEQFF. The DNA sequence is TGTGCCACCAGCAGAGATCGGTCAGGCGGGAGGGACTACTCCTACAATGAGCAGTTCTTC.